This T cell receptor (beta chain) originates from a study of CD8 T cells in ankylosing spondylitis. Findings of the study overall: A subset of motif variants has previously been described in the synovial fluid and blood of reactive arthritis.

Details on this clonotype: Its target is unknown.

In germline, CDR1 is SGHAT, CDR2 FQNNGV. This CDR3 contains 12 residues. V was clipped by 6 bases and J by 3 bases, with 8 bases between them. Using quantitative 5'-RACE with molecular barcodes, the authors made TCR beta libraries. A single record per CDR3 protein comes from TCRdb applying MiXCR to the 5' RACE reads. The repertoire consists of hundreds of thousands of distinct CDR3 sequences, with roughly 10% occurring once and the leading ten covering roughly 23%. This receptor was obtained from a male donor with ankylosing spondylitis or in good health (not recorded which). The chain is built from TRBV11-2 and TRBJ2-5; possible D gene TRBD1, 6 bases. Sequencing was performed on blood, either unsorted or a sorted T cell fraction (not recorded which). The CDR3, as DNA: TGTGCCAGCAGAGGGACAAAAGAGACCCAGTACTTC. This codes for CASRGTKETQYF.